Detailed here is one TCR beta chain. Per the original methods: Estimation of nucleated cell counts relied on the amplification of reference gene primers. The method was immunoSEQ multiplex PCR; TCRdb's version includes in-frame clones alone and lacks a portion of them. V and J calls and clone size are copied from that table; D and trimming were computed from the DNA. This table holds over 70,000 clones, about 80% found once. The entry originates in a study of blood T cell repertoires in COVID-19. Study information: COVID-19 samples from acute and convalescent phases originated in the United States, Italy and Spain. PBMCs, B-cell-depleted T cells, or T cells provided the cDNA or gDNA that made up the material.

V lost 6 bases and J lost 5, with 16 bases in between. Germline CDR1 is LGHDT and CDR2 is YNNKEL (reference sequence). The CDR3 is 14 amino acids. The sample was peripheral blood. The chain recombines TRBV3-1 (or the pseudogene TRBV3-2) with TRBJ1-1; weak D call: TRBD1 (5 bases). This clonotype was obtained from a woman between 65 and 79 years old with acute or convalescent COVID-19. CDR3 loop: CASSFGGVRTEAFF. The CDR3 DNA is TGTGCCAGCAGTTTCGGAGGGGTTAGAACTGAAGCTTTCTTT.